The source of this TCR beta chain is a study of technical replicates of blood from a few donors. Losses at the gene ends were 0 bases for V and 3 bases for J; bases not matched to a gene: 9. Germline lookup yields CDR1 SGHRS and CDR2 YFSETQ. This CDR3 comprises 16 residues. Data came from immunoSEQ multiplex PCR; TCRdb stores just in-frame clones and leaves some out. The top ten hold roughly 0.25% of the sample, which has 75,000 to 90,000 clones, 93% seen once. The TCR was taken from a human donor in good health. Sequenced sample: T cells isolated from PBMCs. The chain is built from TRBV5-1 and TRBJ2-7, with 7 bases that match TRBD1. The CDR3 DNA sequence: TGCGCCAGCAGCTTGGCGACAGGGTCAGGAGGCTACGAGCAGTACTTC. This codes for CASSLATGSGGYEQYF.